The 6 T cell receptor beta chains presented below share a single source sample, sequenced in a study of cytomegalovirus exposure and HLA in healthy donors. Primers for the PCR totalled 60 Vbeta and 13 Jbeta. Profiling relied on immunoSEQ multiplex PCR, and the TCRdb table lists in-frame clones only, not all of them. The table lists 150,000 to 180,000 clones, approximately 80% of them singletons, with under 8.5% in the top ten. Sequences were obtained from PBMCs. The receptors were gathered from a woman aged 50 to 60 in good health and CMV-seropositive.

This clone has a handful of counts. This chain connects TRBV6-1 to TRBJ2-7, with TRBD2 identical over 10 bases. Per germline, CDR1 MNHNS and CDR2 SASEGT. J was trimmed by 3 bases and V by 9 bases; bases with no gene match: 11. The CDR3 is made up of 15 amino acids. Written as DNA, the CDR3 is TGTGCCAGTAGAGCGGGGGGGGTTATCCTCTACGAGCAGTACTTC. Protein: CASRAGGVILYEQYF.

This clone came up a few times. CDR3 amino acids: CASSLVAGGTGELFF. For the CDR3, the DNA is TGTGCCAGCAGCTTAGTAGCGGGGGGCACCGGGGAGCTGTTTTTT. This chain uses TRBV7-2 with TRBJ2-2; 10 nucleotides line up with TRBD2. Germline CDR1 SGHTA, CDR2 FQGNSA. The trim removed 1 base at V and 4 bases at J, leaving 0 bases unmatched. CDR3 length equals 15 residues.

The chain couples TRBV11-2 to TRBJ1-2; maybe TRBD1 (6 bases). The CDR3 is 14 residues long. Trimming pared 5 bases from V and 8 bases from J, leaving 18 bases between. Per the germline V gene, CDR1 is SGHAT and CDR2 is FQNNGV. The CDR3 coding sequence is TGTGCCAGCAGCGCACTACAGGGAAAGGAAGGCTACACCTTC. This gives the protein CASSALQGKEGYTF. Filled out from reference TRBV11-2 and TRBJ1-2, the complete variable domain reads EAGVAQSPRYKIIEKRQSVAFWCNPISGHATLYWYQQILGQGPKLLIQFQNNGVVDDSQLPKDRFSAERLKGVDSTLKIQPAKLEDSAVYLCASSALQGKEGYTFGSGTRLTVV.

The chain couples TRBV7-2 to TRBJ1-2, with a weak D call TRBD1 (6 bases). V lost 5 bases, J lost 8 bases, and 18 bases lay in between. From germline, CDR1 is SGHTA and CDR2 FQGNSA. The CDR3 extends over 14 amino acids. The CDR3 region is CASSPTQGLDGYTF. CDR3 coding DNA: TGTGCCAGCAGCCCTACCCAGGGGCTCGACGGCTACACCTTC.

The rearrangement uses TRBV7-9 and TRBJ2-1; TRBD2 matches 12 bases. The CDR3 is made up of 14 amino acids. The trim removed 8 bases at V and 8 bases at J, leaving 7 bases unmatched. CDR1 and CDR2 from the germline V gene are SEHNR and FQNEAQ (reference sequence). The CDR3 is CASAWTSGVYEQFF. As DNA, the CDR3 is TGTGCCAGCGCTTGGACTAGCGGGGTCTATGAGCAGTTCTTC.

The chain has TRBV7-2 and TRBJ2-3, with D unclear. Between the trimmed V and J ends, which lost 5 bases and 4 bases, there was a span of 16 bases. Germline lookup yields CDR1 SGHTA and CDR2 FQGNSA. The CDR3 sequence is 15 residues long. The CDR3 reads CASSPLSVGADTQYF. In DNA form, the CDR3 reads TGTGCCAGCAGCCCCTTAAGCGTAGGTGCAGATACGCAGTATTTT.